These 31 T cell receptor beta chains were sequenced from one sample in a study of T cell changes during pregnancy in multiple sclerosis. Clones were read by immunoSEQ multiplex PCR, and TCRdb kept only the in-frame ones, dropping some. The sample yields more than 30,000 clones, approximately 91% seen once. The sample here was CD8+ T cells from peripheral blood mononuclear cells, taken in the second trimester of pregnancy. Every receptor here comes from a female donor with multiple sclerosis, enrolled in a pregnancy study.

The chain links TRBV9 to TRBJ2-7, with TRBD2 matching 7 bases. CDR1 and CDR2 from the germline V gene are SGDLS and YYNGEE. The V and J ends lost 0 bases and 1 base, in that order; junction bases with no gene match: 7. CDR3 size: 16 residues. CDR3 amino acids: CASSVGEGDYSYEQYF. The CDR3 DNA follows: TGTGCCAGCAGCGTAGGGGAAGGGGACTATTCCTACGAGCAGTACTTC.

Only one count was recorded for this clone. Other DNA sequences in the same sample also yield this CDR3. The rearrangement joins TRBV13 to TRBJ2-7; 7 bases align to TRBD1. Germline V gives CDR1 PRHDT, CDR2 FYEKMQ (reference sequence). V shed 1 base, J shed 0 bases, and the junction held 0 bases outside the gene matches. The CDR3 has 14 residues. This CDR3 reads CASSLAGGSYEQYF. The DNA of the CDR3 is TGTGCCAGCAGCTTAGCAGGGGGCTCCTACGAGCAGTACTTC.

J is TRBJ1-1 and V is TRBV10-3, with D unresolved. The CDR3 sequence is 14 residues long. Germline V gene sequence: CDR1 ENHRY, CDR2 SYGVKD. V lost 4 bases, J lost 3 bases, and 12 bases lay in between. The CDR3 reads CAISGSRGHTEAFF. CDR3 DNA: TGTGCCATCAGTGGTTCGAGAGGGCACACTGAAGCTTTCTTT.

The V and J genes are TRBV6-6 and TRBJ1-4; D uncertain. CDR1 and CDR2 from the germline V gene are MNHNY and SVGAGI (reference sequence). CDR3 length: 10 residues. The V and J ends lost 8 bases and 7 bases respectively, with 5 bases between them. The CDR3 DNA reads as TGTGCCAGCTACAGTGAAAAACTGTTTTTT. Encoded protein: CASYSEKLFF.

The V and J genes are TRBV5-4 and TRBJ2-3; 7 bases align to TRBD1. CDR1 is SGHNT, CDR2 YYREEE, per germline (reference sequence). This CDR3 has 15 amino acids. V dropped 9 bases and J dropped 2; count of bases not matched to a gene: 12. CDR3 sequence (DNA): TGTGCCACCCTAATTAGGACAGGAAACACAGATACGCAGTATTTT. It is translated as CATLIRTGNTDTQYF.

The rearrangement uses TRBV28 and TRBJ2-7; 11 nucleotides align to TRBD1. The CDR3 spans 15 residues. Germline CDR1 MDHEN, CDR2 SYDVKM. V dropped 3 bases and J dropped 0; count of bases not matched to a gene: 1. For the CDR3, the DNA is TGTGCCAGCAGTTTTGGGACAGGGGGCTCCTACGAGCAGTACTTC. This sequence encodes CASSFGTGGSYEQYF. Complete variable domain (other parts from reference TRBV28 and TRBJ2-7): DVKVTQSSRYLVKRTGEKVFLECVQDMDHENMFWYRQDPGLGLRLIYFSYDVKMKEKGDIPEGYSVSREKKERFSLILESASTNQTSMYLCASSFGTGGSYEQYFGPGTRLTVT.

This rearrangement joins TRBV19 to TRBJ2-1, with a tentative D call TRBD1 (6 bases). CDR1 is LNHDA and CDR2 is SQIVND in the germline V gene (reference sequence). V was shortened by 6 bases and J by 6 bases, with 9 bases between the two germline ends. The CDR3 consists of 12 residues. CDR3 in DNA: TGTGCCAGTAGGGAAGGGGGCAATGAGCAGTTCTTC. It translates to CASREGGNEQFF.

CDR3 nucleotides: TGTGCCAGCAGTTACGGCGGGGACACCGGGGAGCTGTTTTTT. It codes for CASSYGGDTGELFF. This chain links TRBV6-5 with TRBJ2-2, with D possibly being TRBD2 (6 bases). The V gene's germline CDR1 is MNHEY and CDR2 SVGAGI. The CDR3 has 14 amino acids. V lost 2 bases and J 3 bases, leaving 7 bases between the germline ends.

The gene calls are TRBV19 and TRBJ2-1, with a weak D call TRBD1 (6 bases). Trimming took off 3 bases at V and 6 bases at J, with 12 bases between the two ends. CDR1 and CDR2 from the germline V gene are LNHDA and SQIVND (reference sequence). The CDR3 extends over 14 amino acids. CDR3 sequence (DNA): TGTGCCAGTAGTATTCTTGGACAGATCAATGAGCAGTTCTTC. Its protein product is CASSILGQINEQFF.

This clone appeared a single time. The J gene is TRBJ2-1, the V gene TRBV15, with D possibly matching TRBD1 (6 bases). Germline CDR1 reads LNHNV; CDR2 reads YYDKDF (reference sequence). The CDR3 sequence is 14 residues long. Trimming stripped 5 bases from V and 4 bases from J, with 12 bases between. The CDR3 reads CATSPGVGYNEQFF. Written as DNA, the CDR3 is TGTGCCACCAGCCCAGGGGTCGGATACAATGAGCAGTTCTTC. Complete variable domain (other parts from reference TRBV15 and TRBJ2-1): DAMVIQNPRYQVTQFGKPVTLSCSQTLNHNVMYWYQQKSSQAPKLLFHYYDKDFNNEADTPDNFQSRRPNTSFCFLDIRSPGLGDTAMYLCATSPGVGYNEQFFGPGTRLTVL.

This sequence joins TRBV7-6 and TRBJ2-1, with 8 bases identical to TRBD2. CDR3 length equals 14 residues. J gave up 9 bases and V 5 bases, and 9 bases lay outside the gene matches. Per germline, CDR1 SGHVS and CDR2 FNYEAQ. This CDR3 reads CASSAVGGAGEQFF. The DNA for the CDR3 is TGTGCCAGCAGCGCCGTCGGGGGGGCTGGTGAGCAGTTCTTC.

V gene TRBV29-1 combines with J gene TRBJ2-3; weak D call: TRBD1 (6 bases). The germline CDR1 and CDR2 sequences are SQVTM and ANQGSEA. The germline V and J ends were trimmed by 5 bases and 2 bases, with 11 bases remaining between them. The CDR3 has 13 residues. The DNA for the CDR3 is TGCAGCGTTCTGGACAGTCACACAGATACGCAGTATTTT. Amino acid sequence: CSVLDSHTDTQYF.

The V and J genes are TRBV5-5 and TRBJ2-7; maybe TRBD2 (7 bases). In germline, CDR1 is SGHKS, CDR2 YYEKEE (reference sequence). V shed 1 base and J shed 4 bases, with 21 bases lying between them. CDR3 length: 17 residues. In DNA form, the CDR3 reads TGTGCCAGCAGCTTGTTCTCTTCGGGGGGCGAGGGTTACGAGCAGTACTTC. Amino acids: CASSLFSSGGEGYEQYF.

CDR3 sequence: CASRPRETSYNEQFF. As DNA, the CDR3 is TGTGCCAGCAGACCCCGGGAGACCTCCTACAATGAGCAGTTCTTC. J is TRBJ2-1 and V is TRBV28; D perhaps matches TRBD2 (6 bases). V lost 6 bases and J lost 0, with 12 bases in between. Per the germline V gene, CDR1 is MDHEN and CDR2 is SYDVKM. The CDR3 extends over 15 amino acids.

This clone came up once. V and J are TRBV5-5 and TRBJ2-7; TRBD2 matches 16 bases. The CDR3 totals 16 residues. The ends lost 4 bases at V and 3 bases at J; junction bases unmatched: 4. Per the germline V gene, CDR1 is SGHKS and CDR2 is YYEKEE (reference sequence). CDR3 DNA: TGTGCCAGCAGCATGGGACTAGCGGGAGGGAACTACGAGCAGTACTTC. It yields the protein CASSMGLAGGNYEQYF.

The chain combines TRBV7-9 with TRBJ2-1; 7 bases map to TRBD2. This CDR3 is 16 amino acids long. V trimming: 5 bases; J trimming: 1 base; junction bases outside the gene matches: 8. Looked up from germline, CDR1 is SEHNR and CDR2 is FQNEAQ (reference sequence). CDR3 DNA sequence: TGTGCCAGCAGCCGCAGCGGGGACTTATCCTACAATGAGCAGTTCTTC. This gives the protein CASSRSGDLSYNEQFF.

The chain combines TRBV19 with TRBJ2-7; D gene uncertain. The CDR3 runs 14 residues. Germline V CDR1 and CDR2: LNHDA, SQIVND (reference sequence). V was clipped by 1 base and J by 2 bases, with 9 bases between them. For the CDR3, the DNA is TGTGCCAGTAGTATAGGACTTTGGACCTACGAGCAGTACTTC. Translation: CASSIGLWTYEQYF.

The genes are TRBV9 and TRBJ2-5, with 9 positions matching TRBD1. The CDR3 is 14 amino acids. Germline V CDR1 and CDR2: SGDLS, YYNGEE. V trimming: 4 bases; J trimming: 4 bases; junction bases outside the gene matches: 5. The CDR3 bases are TGTGCCAGCAGCCAACAGGGGGCTGGAGAGACCCAGTACTTC. This sequence encodes CASSQQGAGETQYF.

This sequence joins TRBV6-1 and TRBJ2-1; D is possibly TRBD2 (6 bases). CDR1 and CDR2 (germline): MNHNS, SASEGT. This CDR3 spans 15 amino acids. V was trimmed by 5 bases and J by 3 bases, leaving 14 bases between them. The CDR3, as DNA: TGTGCCAGCAGTTCCCGTAGCGGAGGCTACAATGAGCAGTTCTTC. This encodes CASSSRSGGYNEQFF.

The chain uses TRBV13 and TRBJ2-5; 7 bases map to TRBD1. The germline V gene encodes CDR1 PRHDT and CDR2 FYEKMQ (reference sequence). V lost 2 bases and J lost 2; bases outside the gene matches: 8. The CDR3 is 16 residues long. CDR3 loop: CASSLWRQGGQETQYF. CDR3 DNA: TGTGCCAGCAGCTTATGGCGACAGGGCGGACAAGAGACCCAGTACTTC.

V usage is TRBV30 and J usage is TRBJ1-2; D is unclear. Germline values: CDR1 GTSNPN, CDR2 SVGIG (reference sequence). CDR3 length equals 11 residues. Deletions cut 4 bases from V and 3 bases from J, with 6 bases between. The DNA of the CDR3 is TGTGCCTGGACAGATGACTATGGCTACACCTTC. This translates into CAWTDDYGYTF.

This clone was detected only once. J is TRBJ2-1 and V is TRBV27, with 9 bases matching TRBD2. Germline assignment: CDR1 MNHEY and CDR2 SMNVEV (reference sequence). CDR3 length: 16 amino acids. V was clipped by 3 bases and J by 5 bases; unmatched bases: 8. CDR3 bases: TGTGCCAGCAGTTTGTGGTGGACTAGCGAAGACAATGAGCAGTTCTTC. Its translation: CASSLWWTSEDNEQFF.

V usage is TRBV27 and J usage is TRBJ1-3, with 7 bases matching TRBD1. The CDR3 contains 15 residues. The V and J ends lost 2 bases and 0 bases, in that order; junction bases with no gene match: 1. In germline, CDR1 is MNHEY, CDR2 SMNVEV (reference sequence). The CDR3 region has the DNA TGTGCCAGCAGTTTAACAGGGGACTCTGGAAACACCATATATTTT. Residues: CASSLTGDSGNTIYF.

The chain is built from TRBV19 and TRBJ2-4; 9 bases are shared with TRBD2. V lost 2 bases to trimming and J lost 7 bases; unmatched junction nucleotides: 12. This CDR3 contains 17 residues. Germline CDR1 is LNHDA and CDR2 is SQIVND (reference sequence). CDR3 in amino acids: CASSILWREGRRNIQYF. The CDR3 nucleotides read TGTGCCAGTAGTATATTATGGCGGGAGGGCCGGCGGAACATTCAGTACTTC. Drawing the rest from reference TRBV19 and TRBJ2-4, the complete variable domain is DGGITQSPKYLFRKEGQNVTLSCEQNLNHDAMYWYRQDPGQGLRLIYYSQIVNDFQKGDIAEGYSVSREKKESFPLTVTSAQKNPTAFYLCASSILWREGRRNIQYFGAGTRLSVL.

This chain uses TRBV7-3 with TRBJ2-5, with D maybe TRBD2 (5 bases). The CDR3 spans 10 residues. Per the germline V gene, CDR1 is SGHTA and CDR2 is FQGTGA. The CDR3 DNA follows: TGTACTATCCAGCGGGAGACCCAGTACTTC. As protein: CTIQRETQYF. The whole variable domain, filled in from reference TRBV7-3 and TRBJ2-5, reads GAGVSQTPSNKVTEKGKYVELRCDPISGHTALYWYRQSLGQGPEFLIYFQGTGAADDSGLPNDRFFAVRPEGSVSTLKIQRTERGDSAVYLCTIQRETQYFGPGTRLLVL.

In its sample, this clone is medium-sized (0.01 to 0.1%). The chain joins TRBV4-2 to TRBJ2-6, with D perhaps matching TRBD2 (5 bases). The CDR3 is made up of 16 amino acids. The germline V gene encodes CDR1 LGHNA and CDR2 YNFKEQ. The V end was cut by 0 bases, the J end by 0 bases, with 6 bases between. This CDR3 reads CASSQDGSSGANVLTF. CDR3 coding DNA: TGTGCCAGCAGCCAAGATGGGAGCTCTGGGGCCAACGTCCTGACTTTC.

V and J are TRBV11-2 and TRBJ2-1; D possibly corresponds to TRBD2 (6 bases). The CDR3 runs 16 residues. From germline, CDR1 is SGHAT and CDR2 FQNNGV. Trimming cost V 3 bases and J 5 bases, with 17 bases left between them. CDR3 bases: TGTGCCAGCAGCTTTTTCTACGGGAGTACAGACAATGAGCAGTTCTTC. Its protein product is CASSFFYGSTDNEQFF.

The chain joins TRBV27 to TRBJ2-7, with 8 bases aligning to TRBD1. Germline CDR1 and CDR2: MNHEY and SMNVEV (reference sequence). The CDR3 is 13 residues long. J lost 5 bases, V lost 6 bases, and 6 bases had no gene match. The CDR3 sequence is CASSPTGADEQYF. The CDR3 coding sequence is TGTGCCAGCAGCCCGACAGGGGCTGACGAGCAGTACTTC.

The rearrangement joins TRBV19 to TRBJ2-1, with 11 bases lining up with TRBD2. CDR3 size: 15 residues. The V gene end was trimmed by 8 bases and the J gene end by 7 bases; junction bases not matched to a gene: 10. Germline V CDR1 and CDR2: LNHDA, SQIVND (reference sequence). The CDR3 region has the DNA TGTGCCAGTTCCGAACTAGCGGGAGCGGGTAATGAGCAGTTCTTC. Translating gives CASSELAGAGNEQFF. The variable domain in full, completed from reference TRBV19 and TRBJ2-1, reads DGGITQSPKYLFRKEGQNVTLSCEQNLNHDAMYWYRQDPGQGLRLIYYSQIVNDFQKGDIAEGYSVSREKKESFPLTVTSAQKNPTAFYLCASSELAGAGNEQFFGPGTRLTVL.

The chain is built from TRBV4-3 and TRBJ2-1, with D possibly being TRBD2 (6 bases). CDR3 length equals 17 residues. V was trimmed by 0 bases and J by 3 bases, leaving 15 bases between them. CDR1 and CDR2 from the germline V gene are LGHNA and YSLEER. The CDR3 region is CASSQDLSSGVYNEQFF. The CDR3, as DNA: TGCGCCAGCAGCCAAGATCTGAGTAGCGGCGTCTACAATGAGCAGTTCTTC.

This chain joins TRBV27 and TRBJ2-1; TRBD2 matches at 9 bases. This CDR3 is built from 15 residues. V shed 5 bases, J shed 9 bases, and the junction held 11 bases outside the gene matches. Germline V gene sequence: CDR1 MNHEY, CDR2 SMNVEV (reference sequence). The CDR3 loop is CASSISGGRLGEQFF. The CDR3 DNA sequence: TGTGCCAGCAGTATCAGCGGGGGGCGGTTGGGTGAGCAGTTCTTC.